What follows is one T cell receptor (beta chain) and its context. Its specificity is unknown. The sample originates from a study of cytomegalovirus exposure and HLA in healthy donors. Study-wide context: About 77 million unique TCRs from HLA-typed donors made up an early data release.

Broader study findings: A few chains linked to CMV were shown in vitro to be specific for CMV antigens. Reportedly, a later analysis found an Asian-associated ancestry cluster had fewer N-insertions than the roughly 670-donor mean.

Both 60 Vbeta primers and 13 Jbeta primers went into the PCR. Clones were sequenced by immunoSEQ multiplex PCR, and TCRdb holds only the in-frame ones, with some missing. The sample has about 240,000 clones; over 70% are singletons. V trimming: 2 bases; J trimming: 6 bases; junction bases outside the gene matches: 1. This CDR3 spans 13 amino acids. Germline loops: CDR1 SGHTA, CDR2 FQGNSA. What was sequenced was PBMCs. This chain links TRBV7-2 with TRBJ2-1; TRBD1 aligns across 7 bases. This TCR derives from a woman between 55 and 75 years old in good health and CMV-seropositive. Here the CDR3 reads CASSLPGGNEQFF. The DNA for the CDR3 is TGTGCCAGCAGCTTACCAGGGGGCAATGAGCAGTTCTTC.